A selection of T cell receptor beta chains follows, all from one sample in a study of T cells after yellow fever vaccination. TCRdb ran MiXCR on the 5' RACE reads and lists one entry per CDR3 protein. Of roughly 120,000 distinct CDR3 sequences listed, 7.5% to 9.5% are singletons. The sample here was CD8+ T cells sorted from PBMCs, taken 45 days after the yellow fever booster vaccination. These receptors came from a young man who received the YFV17D yellow fever vaccine. Both conserved end residues are part of each CDR3. Each record gives: D gene, V gene, J gene, clone size, CDR3 protein, CDR3 DNA. The D gene is left open where the match is weak. The listing skips clone size in some rows; elsewhere it reads once, few, many or a size class.

>TRBD2|TRBV12-3/TRBV12-4|TRBJ2-5|many
CASSLLAGGPEGTQYF
TGTGCCAGCAGTCTATTAGCGGGAGGGCCCGAAGGGACCCAGTACTTC
>TRBD2|TRBV20-1|TRBJ2-7|many
CSAPRRESYEQYF
TGCAGTGCCCCCCGGCGGGAGAGCTACGAGCAGTACTTC
>TRBD1|TRBV7-9|TRBJ1-2|many
CASSWTGGYGYTF
TGTGCCAGCAGCTGGACAGGAGGCTATGGCTACACCTTC
>NA|TRBV28|TRBJ2-7|many
CASSFRLSGTEQYF
TGTGCCAGCAGTTTTAGGCTTAGTGGGACCGAGCAGTACTTC
>NA|TRBV25-1|TRBJ2-1|NA
CASSERPYNEQFF
TGTGCCAGCAGTGAACGACCCTACAATGAGCAGTTCTTC
>NA|TRBV28|TRBJ2-7|many
CASSSPGPYEQYF
TGTGCCAGCAGTTCTCCGGGACCCTATGAGCAGTACTTC
>NA|TRBV12-3/TRBV12-4|TRBJ2-7|NA
CASSLGQQYEQYF
TGTGCCAGCAGTTTAGGTCAGCAGTACGAGCAGTACTTC
>NA|TRBV27|TRBJ1-6|many
CASSLGGGLNSPLHF
TGTGCCAGCAGTTTGGGAGGGGGTTTAAATTCACCCCTCCACTTT
>NA|TRBV5-4|TRBJ2-7|NA
CASSSPGEQYF
TGTGCCAGCAGCTCCCCTGGGGAGCAGTACTTC
>TRBD2|TRBV2|TRBJ2-1|NA
CTFSLVAGVGNSYNEQFF
TGTACCTTCAGTTTAGTAGCGGGAGTTGGGAACTCCTACAATGAGCAGTTCTTC
>NA|TRBV6-2/TRBV6-3|TRBJ2-7|many
CASSPLTYEQYF
TGTGCCAGCAGTCCTCTGACCTACGAGCAGTACTTC
>TRBD2|TRBV20-1|TRBJ2-1|few
CSASESSGRGEQFF
TGCAGTGCTAGTGAGTCTAGCGGGAGAGGTGAGCAGTTCTTC
>NA|TRBV6-2/TRBV6-3|TRBJ2-6|NA
CASSYSTQWGSGANVLTF
TGTGCCAGCAGTTACTCCACTCAGTGGGGATCCGGGGCCAACGTCCTGACTTTC
>NA|TRBV20-1|TRBJ2-7|many
CSARDQGSGYEQYF
TGCAGTGCTAGAGATCAGGGTAGCGGATACGAGCAGTACTTC
>NA|TRBV9|TRBJ2-1|many
CASSEKGTSNEQFF
TGTGCCAGCAGCGAGAAGGGAACATCGAATGAGCAGTTCTTC
>TRBD1|TRBV19|TRBJ1-1|many
CASSFYQGAEAFF
TGTGCCAGTAGTTTTTACCAGGGGGCTGAAGCTTTCTTT
>NA|TRBV5-1|TRBJ2-1|many
CASSLDDRELAISYNEQFF
TGCGCCAGCAGCTTGGACGACAGGGAACTAGCGATCTCCTACAATGAGCAGTTCTTC
>NA|TRBV5-4|TRBJ2-2|NA
CASIDGAGELFF
TGTGCCAGCATTGACGGGGCCGGGGAGCTGTTTTTT
>TRBD2|TRBV12-3/TRBV12-4|TRBJ2-1|few
CASSFSTSGSNNEQFF
TGTGCCAGCAGTTTCTCGACTAGCGGGAGCAATAATGAGCAGTTCTTC
>NA|TRBV15|TRBJ2-1|many
CATSSGGVNEQFF
TGTGCCACCAGCAGCGGCGGGGTCAATGAGCAGTTCTTC
>NA|TRBV7-7|TRBJ2-7|NA
CASSEGVGSSYEQYF
TGTGCCAGCAGCGAAGGGGTGGGAAGCTCCTACGAGCAGTACTTC
>TRBD2|TRBV10-3|TRBJ2-3|few
CAISESGAGPLYTQYF
TGTGCCATCAGTGAGTCGGGAGCGGGGCCCCTATATACGCAGTATTTT